This T cell receptor (beta chain) was recovered during a study of cytotoxic CD8 clonotypes in ibrutinib-treated CLL. Clones were sequenced by immunoSEQ multiplex PCR, and TCRdb holds only the in-frame ones, with some missing. The repertoire holds approximately 29,000 clones, approximately 60% seen once, with 11% to 15% in the top ten. Study-wide results and caveats: The clonality went up when patients responded to ibrutinib and dropped back toward baseline at progression.

The length of the CDR3 is 16 residues. V was cut by 0 bases and J by 3 bases, with 13 bases left in between. CDR1 is MNHNS and CDR2 is SASEGT in the germline V gene. Notes on this clone: Antigen specificity is unknown.

This sample comprised PBMCs, obtained before ibrutinib treatment. The V and J genes are TRBV6-1 and TRBJ2-3, with a weak D call TRBD1 (5 bases). The clonotype was recovered from a human donor with chronic lymphocytic leukemia. The CDR3 nucleotides are TGTGCCAGCAGTGAAGCTGGGGCAGGGCCGACAGATACGCAGTATTTT. Amino acids: CASSEAGAGPTDTQYF.